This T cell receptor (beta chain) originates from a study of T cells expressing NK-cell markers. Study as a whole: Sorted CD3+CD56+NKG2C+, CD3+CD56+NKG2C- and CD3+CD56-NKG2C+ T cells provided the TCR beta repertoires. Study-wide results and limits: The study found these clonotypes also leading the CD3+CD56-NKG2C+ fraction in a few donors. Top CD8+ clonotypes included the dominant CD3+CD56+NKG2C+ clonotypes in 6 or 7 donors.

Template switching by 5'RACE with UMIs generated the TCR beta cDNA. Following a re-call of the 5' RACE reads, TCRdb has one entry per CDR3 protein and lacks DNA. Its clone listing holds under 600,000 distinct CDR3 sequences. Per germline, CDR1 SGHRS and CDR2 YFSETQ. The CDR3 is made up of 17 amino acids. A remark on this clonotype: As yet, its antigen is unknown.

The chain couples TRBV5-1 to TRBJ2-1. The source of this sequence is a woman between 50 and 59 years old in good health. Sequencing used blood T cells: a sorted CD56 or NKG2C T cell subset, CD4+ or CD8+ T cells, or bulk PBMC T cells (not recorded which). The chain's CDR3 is CASSLARFQRTYNEQFF.